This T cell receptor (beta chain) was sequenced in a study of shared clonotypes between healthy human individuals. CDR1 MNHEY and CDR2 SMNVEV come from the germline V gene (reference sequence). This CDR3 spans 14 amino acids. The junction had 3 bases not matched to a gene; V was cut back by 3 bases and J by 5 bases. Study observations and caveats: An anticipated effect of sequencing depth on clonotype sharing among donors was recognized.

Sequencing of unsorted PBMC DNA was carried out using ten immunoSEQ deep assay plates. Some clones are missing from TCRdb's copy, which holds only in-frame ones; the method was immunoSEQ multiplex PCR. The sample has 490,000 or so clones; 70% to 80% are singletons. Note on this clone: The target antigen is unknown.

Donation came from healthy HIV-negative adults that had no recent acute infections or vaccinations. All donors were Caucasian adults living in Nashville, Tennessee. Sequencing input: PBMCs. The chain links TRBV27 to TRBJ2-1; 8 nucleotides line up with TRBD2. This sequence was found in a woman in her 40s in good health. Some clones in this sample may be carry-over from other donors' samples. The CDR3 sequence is CASSFHGRDNEQFF. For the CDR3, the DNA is TGTGCCAGCAGTTTTCACGGGAGGGACAATGAGCAGTTCTTC.